A selection of T cell receptor beta chains follows, all from one sample in a study. TCRdb re-derived calls from the 5' RACE reads in MiXCR, one entry per CDR3 protein. The data contain fewer than 80,000 distinct CDR3 sequences, 22% of them seen just once; the ten biggest clones take up 2.5% to 3.5%. The specimen was memory CD4+ T cells sorted from a lymph node. The source of these receptors is a female donor with breast cancer. CDR3s include the opening cysteine and the closing phenylalanine or tryptophan. A D gene is named only where the DNA matches it firmly. Expanded clones are given a class, and other clones once, few, many or no size at all.

v_gene: TRBV7-8
d_gene: -
j_gene: TRBJ2-1
abundance: -
CDR3nt: TGTGCCAGCAGCTACAGGGAGAGCGATGAGCAGTTCTTC
CDR3aa: CASSYRESDEQFF

v_gene: TRBV24-1
d_gene: -
j_gene: TRBJ2-6
abundance: few
CDR3nt: TGTGCCACCAGTGACCAACATATGAACTCTGGGGCCAACGTCCTGACTTTC
CDR3aa: CATSDQHMNSGANVLTF

v_gene: TRBV5-1
d_gene: -
j_gene: TRBJ2-1
abundance: few
CDR3nt: TGCGCCAGCAGCCCCAGAGCGGAGTCCTACAATGAGCAGTTCTTC
CDR3aa: CASSPRAESYNEQFF

v_gene: TRBV7-6
d_gene: -
j_gene: TRBJ2-3
abundance: -
CDR3nt: TGTGCCAGCAGCTTGTCCCACGCTTCACCCGGCAGTGCAAATACGCAGTATTTT
CDR3aa: CASSLSHASPGSANTQYF

v_gene: TRBV7-9
d_gene: -
j_gene: TRBJ2-3
abundance: medium-sized
CDR3nt: TGTGCCAGCAGCCTTAGCACAGATACGCAGTATTTT
CDR3aa: CASSLSTDTQYF

v_gene: TRBV7-8
d_gene: TRBD2
j_gene: TRBJ2-4
abundance: -
CDR3nt: TGTGCCAGCAGTGCCGAGGCGGGAGGCTACATTCAGTACTTC
CDR3aa: CASSAEAGGYIQYF

v_gene: TRBV29-1
d_gene: -
j_gene: TRBJ2-3
abundance: -
CDR3nt: TGCAGCGTCCGGAGGAGGATTCAGGCTACAGATACGCAGTATTTT
CDR3aa: CSVRRRIQATDTQYF

v_gene: TRBV7-7
d_gene: -
j_gene: TRBJ2-5
abundance: few
CDR3nt: TGTGCTAGCAGCGATCCCCGGAAGGAGACCCAGTACTTC
CDR3aa: CASSDPRKETQYF

v_gene: TRBV7-9
d_gene: -
j_gene: TRBJ2-2
abundance: few
CDR3nt: TGTGCCAGCGGTGAGAAGGGAAACACCGGGGAGCTGTTTTTT
CDR3aa: CASGEKGNTGELFF

v_gene: TRBV7-9
d_gene: -
j_gene: TRBJ2-3
abundance: -
CDR3nt: TGTGCCAGCAGGCAAACAGGGTCAGATACGCAGTATTTT
CDR3aa: CASRQTGSDTQYF

v_gene: TRBV7-3
d_gene: -
j_gene: TRBJ2-7
abundance: medium-sized
CDR3nt: TGTGCCAGCAGCTTAAGTTCAGGGTCGACAGTCTACGAGCAGTACTTC
CDR3aa: CASSLSSGSTVYEQYF

v_gene: TRBV4-3
d_gene: -
j_gene: TRBJ2-2
abundance: few
CDR3nt: TGCGCCAGCAGCCAAGAAGGGACAATCGCCGGGGAGCTGTTTTTT
CDR3aa: CASSQEGTIAGELFF

v_gene: TRBV27
d_gene: -
j_gene: TRBJ1-3
abundance: many
CDR3nt: TGTGCCAGCAGAAGGGGCGCGGGAAACACCATATATTTT
CDR3aa: CASRRGAGNTIYF